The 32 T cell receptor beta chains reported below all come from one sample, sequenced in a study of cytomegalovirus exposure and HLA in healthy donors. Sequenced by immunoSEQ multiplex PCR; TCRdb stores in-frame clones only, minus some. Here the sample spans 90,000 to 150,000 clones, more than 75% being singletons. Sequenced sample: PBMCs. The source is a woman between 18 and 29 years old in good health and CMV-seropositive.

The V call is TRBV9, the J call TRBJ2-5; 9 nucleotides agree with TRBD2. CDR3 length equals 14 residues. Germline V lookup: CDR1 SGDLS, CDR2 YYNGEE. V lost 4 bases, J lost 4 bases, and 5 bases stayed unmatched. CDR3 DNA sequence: TGTGCCAGCAGCCTGAGTAGCGGGGGAGAGACCCAGTACTTC. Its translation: CASSLSSGGETQYF. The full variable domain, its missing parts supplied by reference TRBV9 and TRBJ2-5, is DSGVTQTPKHLITATGQRVTLRCSPRSGDLSVYWYQQSLDQGLQFLIQYYNGEERAKGNILERFSAQQFPDLHSELNLSSLELGDSALYFCASSLSSGGETQYFGPGTRLLVL.

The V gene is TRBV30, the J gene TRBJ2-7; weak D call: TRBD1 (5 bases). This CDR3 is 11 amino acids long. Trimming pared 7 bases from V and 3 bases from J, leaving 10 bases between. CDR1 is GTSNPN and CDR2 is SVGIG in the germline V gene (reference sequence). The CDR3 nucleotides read TGTGCCTTCGGACACTACTACGAGCAGTACTTC. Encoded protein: CAFGHYYEQYF.

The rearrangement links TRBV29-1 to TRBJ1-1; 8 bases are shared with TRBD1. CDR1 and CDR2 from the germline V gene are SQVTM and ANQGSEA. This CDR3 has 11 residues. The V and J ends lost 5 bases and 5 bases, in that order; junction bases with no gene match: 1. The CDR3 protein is CSVQGATEAFF. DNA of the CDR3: TGCAGCGTTCAGGGGGCAACTGAAGCTTTCTTT.

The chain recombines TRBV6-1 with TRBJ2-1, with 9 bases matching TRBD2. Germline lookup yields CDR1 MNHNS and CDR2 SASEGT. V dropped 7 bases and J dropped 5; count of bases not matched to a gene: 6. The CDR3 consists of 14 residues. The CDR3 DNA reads TGTGCCAGCACTCCGGGACTAGCAGACAATGAGCAGTTCTTC. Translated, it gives CASTPGLADNEQFF.

DNA of the CDR3: TGTGCCAGTCTTTCCGGGACAGGGACCGGGGAGCTGTTTTTT. Encoded protein: CASLSGTGTGELFF. The V and J genes are TRBV6-1 and TRBJ2-2, with 9 bases lining up with TRBD1. In germline, CDR1 is MNHNS, CDR2 SASEGT. V was clipped by 9 bases and J by 5 bases; unmatched bases: 7. This CDR3 is 14 amino acids long.

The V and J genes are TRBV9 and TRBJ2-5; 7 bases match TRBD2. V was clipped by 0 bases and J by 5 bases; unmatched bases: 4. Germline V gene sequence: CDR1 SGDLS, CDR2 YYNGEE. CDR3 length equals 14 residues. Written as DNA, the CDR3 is TGTGCCAGCAGCGTAGGCGGGGGTCGGGAGACCCAGTACTTC. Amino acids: CASSVGGGRETQYF.

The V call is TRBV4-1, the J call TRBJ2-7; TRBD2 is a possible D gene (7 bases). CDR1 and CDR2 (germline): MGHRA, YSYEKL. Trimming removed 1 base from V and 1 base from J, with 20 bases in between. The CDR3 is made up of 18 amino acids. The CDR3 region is CASSQAMGGRRESYEQYF. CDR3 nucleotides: TGCGCCAGCAGCCAAGCCATGGGGGGGCGGAGGGAGTCCTACGAGCAGTACTTC.

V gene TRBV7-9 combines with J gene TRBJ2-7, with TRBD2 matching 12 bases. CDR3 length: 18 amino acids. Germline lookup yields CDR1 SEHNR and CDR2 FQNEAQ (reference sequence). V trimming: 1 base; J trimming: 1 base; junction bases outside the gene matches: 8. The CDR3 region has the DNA TGTGCCAGCAGCTTAGGGGGGACTAGCGGGCCTCCTTCCTACGAGCAGTACTTC. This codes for CASSLGGTSGPPSYEQYF.

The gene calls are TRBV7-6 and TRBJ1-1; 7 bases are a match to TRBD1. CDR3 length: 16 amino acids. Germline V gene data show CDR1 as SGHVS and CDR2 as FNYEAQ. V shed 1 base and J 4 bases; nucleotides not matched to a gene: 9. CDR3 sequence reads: CASSLEGYRGFTEAFF. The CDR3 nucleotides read TGTGCCAGCAGCTTAGAAGGATACAGGGGTTTCACTGAAGCTTTCTTT.

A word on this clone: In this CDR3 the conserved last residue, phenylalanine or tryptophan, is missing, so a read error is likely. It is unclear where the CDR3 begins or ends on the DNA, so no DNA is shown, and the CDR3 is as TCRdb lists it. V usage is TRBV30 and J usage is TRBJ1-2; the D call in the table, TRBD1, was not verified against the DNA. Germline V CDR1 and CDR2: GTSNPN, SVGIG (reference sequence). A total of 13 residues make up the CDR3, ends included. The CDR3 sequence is CAWSRGTGFPQYD.

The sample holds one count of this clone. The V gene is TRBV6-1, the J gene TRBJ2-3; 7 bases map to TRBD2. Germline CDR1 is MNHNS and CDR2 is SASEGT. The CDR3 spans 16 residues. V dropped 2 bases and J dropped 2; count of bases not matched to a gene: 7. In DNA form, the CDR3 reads TGTGCCAGCAGTGAATCGGCTAGCGGATCCACAGATACGCAGTATTTT. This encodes CASSESASGSTDTQYF.

CDR3 nucleotides: TGTGCCAGCAGTGACCCGCCAGGGGCGAACACCGGGGAGCTGTTTTTT. Translation: CASSDPPGANTGELFF. V and J are TRBV6-1 and TRBJ2-2, with a possible D match to TRBD1 (6 bases). With 3 bases removed from V and 0 bases from J, the gap between germline ends came to 11 bases. CDR3 length: 16 amino acids. Looked up from germline, CDR1 is MNHNS and CDR2 is SASEGT.

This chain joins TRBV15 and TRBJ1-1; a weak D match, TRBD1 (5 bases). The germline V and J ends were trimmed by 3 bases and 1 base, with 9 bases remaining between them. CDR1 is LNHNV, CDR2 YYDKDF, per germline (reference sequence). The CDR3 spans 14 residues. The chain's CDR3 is CATSSLTGNTEAFF. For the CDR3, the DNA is TGTGCCACCAGCAGTTTAACAGGGAACACTGAAGCTTTCTTT.

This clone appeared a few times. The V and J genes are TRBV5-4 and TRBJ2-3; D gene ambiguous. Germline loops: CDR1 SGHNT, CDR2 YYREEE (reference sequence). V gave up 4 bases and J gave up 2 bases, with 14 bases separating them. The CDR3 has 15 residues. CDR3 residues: CASSESGPPTDTQYF. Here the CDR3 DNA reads TGTGCCAGCAGCGAGTCAGGTCCCCCCACAGATACGCAGTATTTT.

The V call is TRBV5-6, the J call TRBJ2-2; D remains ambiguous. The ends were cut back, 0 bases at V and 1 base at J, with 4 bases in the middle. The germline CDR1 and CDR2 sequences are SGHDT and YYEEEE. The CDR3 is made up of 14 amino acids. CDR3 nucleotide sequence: TGTGCCAGCAGCTTGGCCCAGAACACCGGGGAGCTGTTTTTT. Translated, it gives CASSLAQNTGELFF.

Written as DNA, the CDR3 is TGCGCCAGCAAGAACGGAGGACTAGCGGGAGAGACCCAGTACTTC. Translating it yields CASKNGGLAGETQYF. This chain connects TRBV5-1 to TRBJ2-5; 11 bases align to TRBD2. This CDR3 region has 15 residues. CDR1 is SGHRS, CDR2 YFSETQ, per germline. With V trimmed by 6 bases and J by 4 bases, 8 bases remained unmatched. Full variable domain (remainder filled in from reference TRBV5-1 and TRBJ2-5): KAGVTQTPRYLIKTRGQQVTLSCSPISGHRSVSWYQQTPGQGLQFLFEYFSETQRNKGNFPGRFSGRQFSNSRSEMNVSTLELGDSALYLCASKNGGLAGETQYFGPGTRLLVL.

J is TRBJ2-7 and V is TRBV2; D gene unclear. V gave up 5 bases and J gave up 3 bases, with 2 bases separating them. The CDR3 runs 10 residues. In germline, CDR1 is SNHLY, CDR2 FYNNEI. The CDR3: CASSYYEQYF. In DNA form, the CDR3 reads TGTGCCAGCAGTTACTACGAGCAGTACTTC.

The CDR3, as DNA: TGTGCCAGCAGCGTAGGCGGTCTACTACAAGAGACCCAGTACTTC. It codes for CASSVGGLLQETQYF. This rearrangement joins TRBV9 to TRBJ2-5; no clear D. V dropped 0 bases and J dropped 2 bases, with 11 bases sitting between them. This CDR3 spans 15 amino acids. Per germline, CDR1 SGDLS and CDR2 YYNGEE.

As DNA, the CDR3 is TGTGCCAGCAGCTTAACGAAGGACAGGGGGCGTCGGGCTGAAAAACTGTTTTTT. Translating gives CASSLTKDRGRRAEKLFF. The rearrangement links TRBV13 to TRBJ1-4; TRBD1 matches 11 bases. Trimming at V came to 2 bases and at J to 7 bases, leaving 12 bases not matched to a gene. There are 18 residues in the CDR3. Germline V gene sequence: CDR1 PRHDT, CDR2 FYEKMQ (reference sequence). The full variable domain, completed using reference TRBV13 and TRBJ1-4, is AAGVIQSPRHLIKEKRETATLKCYPIPRHDTVYWYQQGPGQDPQFLISFYEKMQSDKGSIPDRFSAQQFSDYHSELNMSSLELGDSALYFCASSLTKDRGRRAEKLFFGSGTQLSVL.

CDR3 in amino acids: CASSPDSVNTGELFF. The CDR3 nucleotides are TGTGCCAGCAGCCCAGACTCTGTGAACACCGGGGAGCTGTTTTTT. This sequence joins TRBV11-2 and TRBJ2-2; no clear D. The germline V and J ends were trimmed by 5 bases and 1 base, with 11 bases remaining between them. Germline V gene data show CDR1 as SGHAT and CDR2 as FQNNGV. The CDR3 loop spans 15 amino acids.

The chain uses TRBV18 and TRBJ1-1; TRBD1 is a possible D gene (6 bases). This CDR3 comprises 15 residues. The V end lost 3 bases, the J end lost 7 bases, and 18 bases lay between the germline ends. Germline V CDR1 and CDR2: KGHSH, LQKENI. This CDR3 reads CASSPARGGPREAFF. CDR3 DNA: TGTGCCAGCTCACCCGCGAGGGGGGGGCCTCGTGAAGCTTTCTTT.

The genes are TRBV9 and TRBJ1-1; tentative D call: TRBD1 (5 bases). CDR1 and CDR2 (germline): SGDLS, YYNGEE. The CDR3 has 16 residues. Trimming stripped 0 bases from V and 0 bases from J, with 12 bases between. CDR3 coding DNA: TGTGCCAGCAGCGTAGGAGGAGGGGCTATGAACACTGAAGCTTTCTTT. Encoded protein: CASSVGGGAMNTEAFF.

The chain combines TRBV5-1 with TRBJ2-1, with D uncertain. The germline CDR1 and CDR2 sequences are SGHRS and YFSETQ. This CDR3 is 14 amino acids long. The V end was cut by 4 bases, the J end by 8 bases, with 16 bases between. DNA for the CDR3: TGCGCCAGCAGCATTGGAGACTCCGACCATGAGCAGTTCTTC. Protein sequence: CASSIGDSDHEQFF. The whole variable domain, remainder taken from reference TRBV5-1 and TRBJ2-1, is KAGVTQTPRYLIKTRGQQVTLSCSPISGHRSVSWYQQTPGQGLQFLFEYFSETQRNKGNFPGRFSGRQFSNSRSEMNVSTLELGDSALYLCASSIGDSDHEQFFGPGTRLTVL.

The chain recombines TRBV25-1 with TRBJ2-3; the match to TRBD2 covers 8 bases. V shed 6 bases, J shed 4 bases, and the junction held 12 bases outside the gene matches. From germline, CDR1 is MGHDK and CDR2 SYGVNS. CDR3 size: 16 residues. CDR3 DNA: TGTGCCAGCAGAGGGTCGAGCGGGAGCCTCCCAGATACGCAGTATTTT. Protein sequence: CASRGSSGSLPDTQYF.

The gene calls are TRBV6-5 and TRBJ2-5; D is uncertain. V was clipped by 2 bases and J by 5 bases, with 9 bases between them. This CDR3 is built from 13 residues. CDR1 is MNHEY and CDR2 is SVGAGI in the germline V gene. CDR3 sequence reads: CASSYEFGETQYF. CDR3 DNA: TGTGCCAGCAGTTACGAGTTCGGGGAGACCCAGTACTTC.

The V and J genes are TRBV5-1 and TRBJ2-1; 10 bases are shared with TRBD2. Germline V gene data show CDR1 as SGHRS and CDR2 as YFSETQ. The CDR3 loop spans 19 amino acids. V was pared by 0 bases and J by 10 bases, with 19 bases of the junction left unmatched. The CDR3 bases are TGCGCCAGCAGCTTGGCCAAGTTCCTAGCGGGAGCCCGATTAGGGGAGCAGTTCTTC. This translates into CASSLAKFLAGARLGEQFF.

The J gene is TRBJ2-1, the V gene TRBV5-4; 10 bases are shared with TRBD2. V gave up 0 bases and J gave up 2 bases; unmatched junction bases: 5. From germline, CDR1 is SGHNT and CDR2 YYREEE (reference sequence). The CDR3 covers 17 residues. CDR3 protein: CASSLEVLAGAYNEQFF. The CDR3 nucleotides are TGTGCCAGCAGCTTGGAAGTTCTAGCGGGGGCCTACAATGAGCAGTTCTTC.

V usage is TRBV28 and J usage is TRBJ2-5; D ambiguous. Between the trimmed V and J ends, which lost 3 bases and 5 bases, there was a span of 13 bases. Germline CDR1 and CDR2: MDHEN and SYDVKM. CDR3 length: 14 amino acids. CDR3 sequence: CASSFQARRETQYF. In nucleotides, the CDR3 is TGTGCCAGCAGTTTTCAGGCTCGCCGGGAGACCCAGTACTTC.

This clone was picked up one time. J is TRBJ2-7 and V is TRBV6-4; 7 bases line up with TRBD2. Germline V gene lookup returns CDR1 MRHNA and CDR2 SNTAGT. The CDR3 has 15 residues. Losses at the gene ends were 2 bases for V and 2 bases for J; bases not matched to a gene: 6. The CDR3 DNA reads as TGTGCCAGCAGTGACGGCGGGAGACCCACCTACGAGCAGTACTTC. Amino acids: CASSDGGRPTYEQYF.

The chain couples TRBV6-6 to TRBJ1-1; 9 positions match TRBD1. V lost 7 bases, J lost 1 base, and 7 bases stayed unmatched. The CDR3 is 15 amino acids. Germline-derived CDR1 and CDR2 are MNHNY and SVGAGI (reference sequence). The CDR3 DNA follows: TGTGCCAGCACCATCAGACAGGGGGAGAACACTGAAGCTTTCTTT. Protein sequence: CASTIRQGENTEAFF.

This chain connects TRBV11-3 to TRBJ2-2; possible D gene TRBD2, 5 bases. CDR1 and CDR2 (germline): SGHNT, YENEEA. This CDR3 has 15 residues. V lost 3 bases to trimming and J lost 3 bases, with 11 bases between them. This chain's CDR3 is CASSFVGIHTGELFF. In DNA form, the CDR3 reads TGTGCCAGCAGCTTCGTCGGGATTCACACCGGGGAGCTGTTTTTT.

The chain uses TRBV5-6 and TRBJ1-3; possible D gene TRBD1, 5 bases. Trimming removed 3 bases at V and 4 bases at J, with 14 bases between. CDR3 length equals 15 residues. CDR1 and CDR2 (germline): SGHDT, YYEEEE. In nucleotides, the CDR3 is TGTGCCAGCAGCTGGGGAGGGGCGCTCGGAAACACCATATATTTT. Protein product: CASSWGGALGNTIYF.